Below, 9 T cell receptor beta chains from the same sample are listed, as sequenced in a study of blood T cell repertoires in COVID-19. Using immunoSEQ multiplex PCR, the repertoire was profiled, and TCRdb retains in-frame clones only, with some absent. The repertoire consists of around 100,000 clones, with roughly 81% occurring once and the leading ten covering 1.3% to 1.5%. Sequencing was carried out using peripheral blood. Receptors were obtained from a man aged 40-49 years with acute or convalescent COVID-19.

V and J are TRBV4-2 and TRBJ1-2; maybe TRBD1 (6 bases). The germline V gene has CDR1 LGHNA and CDR2 YNFKEQ. V was cut by 2 bases and J by 1 base, with 11 bases left in between. The CDR3 is 15 residues long. The CDR3 loop reads CASSQQGSGNYGYTF. The CDR3 DNA reads TGTGCCAGCAGCCAACAGGGGTCGGGTAACTATGGCTACACCTTC.

The rearrangement links TRBV4-1 to TRBJ1-1; 7 bases are shared with TRBD1. The germline CDR1 and CDR2 sequences are MGHRA and YSYEKL. This CDR3 has 13 amino acids. V shed 4 bases, J shed 8 bases, and the junction held 7 bases outside the gene matches. CDR3 amino acids: CASSPPTGREAFF. In DNA, the CDR3 is TGCGCCAGCAGCCCTCCGACAGGGCGCGAAGCTTTCTTT.

J is TRBJ2-5 and V is TRBV9; TRBD2 agrees at 15 bases. Germline V gene data show CDR1 as SGDLS and CDR2 as YYNGEE. The CDR3 length is 15 residues. Trimming at V came to 4 bases and at J to 5 bases, leaving 3 bases not matched to a gene. The CDR3 reads CASSFGTSGRETQYF. The CDR3 DNA reads as TGTGCCAGCAGCTTTGGGACTAGCGGGAGGGAGACCCAGTACTTC.

The V call is TRBV27, the J call TRBJ1-3; D remains ambiguous. Germline V gene sequence: CDR1 MNHEY, CDR2 SMNVEV (reference sequence). There are 17 residues in the CDR3. V shed 4 bases and J shed 1 base, with 17 bases lying between them. CDR3 protein: CASSSHGRGISGNTIYF. CDR3 DNA: TGTGCCAGCAGTTCCCACGGACGGGGAATTTCTGGAAACACCATATATTTT.

This clone was counted a single time. The CDR3 DNA is TGTGCCAGCAGCTTCGGGACCTCGGGGGGCTCTGGAAACACCATATATTTT. Residues: CASSFGTSGGSGNTIYF. This chain joins TRBV7-8 and TRBJ1-3, with D possibly TRBD1 on 5 matching bases. Germline values: CDR1 SGHVS, CDR2 FQNEAQ. Trimming took 3 bases from V and 0 from J, leaving 15 bases between them. The CDR3 has 17 residues.

This clone was recorded only once. This sequence joins TRBV4-1 and TRBJ1-3; D possibly corresponds to TRBD1 (6 bases). Germline V gene sequence: CDR1 MGHRA, CDR2 YSYEKL. CDR3 length: 16 residues. Trimming pared 3 bases from V and 2 bases from J, leaving 14 bases between. CDR3 amino acids: CASSQAGVFAGNTIYF. As DNA, the CDR3 is TGCGCCAGCAGCCAGGCAGGGGTTTTCGCTGGAAACACCATATATTTT.

V and J are TRBV5-1 and TRBJ1-2, with 9 bases lining up with TRBD1. Trimming removed 0 bases from V and 5 bases from J; junction bases left unmatched: 5. The CDR3 has 15 amino acids. Germline loops: CDR1 SGHRS, CDR2 YFSETQ. The CDR3 sequence is CASSLEQGAFYGYTF. The CDR3 region has the DNA TGCGCCAGCAGCTTGGAACAGGGGGCCTTTTATGGCTACACCTTC.

The chain employs TRBV19 and TRBJ2-7; 11 nucleotides line up with TRBD1. This CDR3 is built from 14 residues. V lost 3 bases and J lost 7; bases outside the gene matches: 5. CDR1 is LNHDA and CDR2 is SQIVND in the germline V gene (reference sequence). CDR3 loop: CASSIGQGAREQYF. The CDR3 DNA sequence: TGTGCCAGTAGTATCGGACAGGGGGCGAGGGAGCAGTACTTC.

The rearrangement uses TRBV19 and TRBJ1-2; 8 nucleotides agree with TRBD1. The CDR3 is 13 residues long. V trimming: 5 bases; J trimming: 2 bases; junction bases outside the gene matches: 1. Per the germline V gene, CDR1 is LNHDA and CDR2 is SQIVND (reference sequence). The DNA for the CDR3 is TGTGCCAGTAGTCGACAGGGGAACTATGGCTACACCTTC. This gives the protein CASSRQGNYGYTF.